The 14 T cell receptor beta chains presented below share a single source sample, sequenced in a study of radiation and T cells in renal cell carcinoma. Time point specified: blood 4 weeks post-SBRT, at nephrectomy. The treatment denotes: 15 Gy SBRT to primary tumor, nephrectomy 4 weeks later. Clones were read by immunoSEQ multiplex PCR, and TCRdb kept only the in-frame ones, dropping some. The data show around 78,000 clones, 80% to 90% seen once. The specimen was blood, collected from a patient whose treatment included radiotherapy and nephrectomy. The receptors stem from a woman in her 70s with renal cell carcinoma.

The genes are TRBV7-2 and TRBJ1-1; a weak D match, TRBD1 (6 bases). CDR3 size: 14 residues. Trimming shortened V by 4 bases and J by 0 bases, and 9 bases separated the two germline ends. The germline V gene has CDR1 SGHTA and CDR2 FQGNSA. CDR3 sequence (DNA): TGTGCCAGCAGCTACAGGGCTATGAACACTGAAGCTTTCTTT. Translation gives CASSYRAMNTEAFF.

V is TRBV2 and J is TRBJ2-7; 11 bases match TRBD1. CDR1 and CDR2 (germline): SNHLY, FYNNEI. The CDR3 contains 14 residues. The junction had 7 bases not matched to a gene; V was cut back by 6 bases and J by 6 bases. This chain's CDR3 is CASRPGQGVSEQYF. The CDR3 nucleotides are TGTGCCAGCAGACCGGGACAGGGGGTCTCCGAGCAGTACTTC.

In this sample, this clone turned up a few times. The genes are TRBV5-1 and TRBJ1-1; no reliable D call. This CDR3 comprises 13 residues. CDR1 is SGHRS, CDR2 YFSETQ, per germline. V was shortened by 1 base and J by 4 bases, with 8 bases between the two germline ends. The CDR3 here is CASSLWWSTEAFF. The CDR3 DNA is TGCGCCAGCAGCTTGTGGTGGAGCACTGAAGCTTTCTTT.

CDR3 protein: CASSPPGLAGGSYEQYF. CDR3 nucleotide sequence: TGCGCCAGCAGCCCCCCCGGACTAGCGGGGGGCTCCTACGAGCAGTACTTC. The J gene is TRBJ2-7, the V gene TRBV5-1, with 14 nucleotides matching TRBD2. Germline V gene sequence: CDR1 SGHRS, CDR2 YFSETQ. The CDR3 sequence is 17 residues long. The J segment lost 0 bases and the V segment lost 4 bases, leaving 6 bases of the junction unmatched.

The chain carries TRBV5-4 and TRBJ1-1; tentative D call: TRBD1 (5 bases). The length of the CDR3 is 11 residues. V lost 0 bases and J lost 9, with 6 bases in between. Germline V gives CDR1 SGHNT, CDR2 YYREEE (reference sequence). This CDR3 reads CASSLAGQAFF. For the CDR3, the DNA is TGTGCCAGCAGCTTGGCAGGGCAAGCTTTCTTT.

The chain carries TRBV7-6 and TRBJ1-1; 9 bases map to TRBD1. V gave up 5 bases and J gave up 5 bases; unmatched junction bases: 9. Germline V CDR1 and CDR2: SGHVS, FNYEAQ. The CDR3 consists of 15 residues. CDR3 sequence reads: CASSPRQGVGTEAFF. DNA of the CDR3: TGTGCCAGCAGCCCTCGACAGGGGGTGGGGACTGAAGCTTTCTTT.

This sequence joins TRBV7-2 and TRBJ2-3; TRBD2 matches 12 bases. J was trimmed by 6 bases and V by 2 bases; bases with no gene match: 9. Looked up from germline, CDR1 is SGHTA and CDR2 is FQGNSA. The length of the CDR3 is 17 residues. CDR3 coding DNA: TGTGCCAGCAGCTTATTCCCCAGACTAGCGGGGGTTGATACGCAGTATTTT. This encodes CASSLFPRLAGVDTQYF.

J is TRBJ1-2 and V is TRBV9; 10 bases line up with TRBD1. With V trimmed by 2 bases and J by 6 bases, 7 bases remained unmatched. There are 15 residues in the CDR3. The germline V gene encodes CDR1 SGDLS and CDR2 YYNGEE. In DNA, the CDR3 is TGTGCCAGCAGCGTCCAGGGACAGGGGAGGAATGGCTACACCTTC. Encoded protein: CASSVQGQGRNGYTF.

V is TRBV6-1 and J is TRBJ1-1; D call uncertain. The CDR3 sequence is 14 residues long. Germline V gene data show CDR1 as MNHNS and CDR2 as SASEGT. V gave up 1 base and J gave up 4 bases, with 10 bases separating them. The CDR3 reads CASSEVPWATEAFF. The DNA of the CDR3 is TGTGCCAGCAGTGAAGTTCCCTGGGCCACTGAAGCTTTCTTT.

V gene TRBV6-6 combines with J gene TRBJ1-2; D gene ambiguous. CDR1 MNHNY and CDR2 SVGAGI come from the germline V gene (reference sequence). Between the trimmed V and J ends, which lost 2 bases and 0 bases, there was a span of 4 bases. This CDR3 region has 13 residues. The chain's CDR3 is CASSYTANYGYTF. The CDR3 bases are TGTGCCAGCAGTTACACAGCTAACTATGGCTACACCTTC.

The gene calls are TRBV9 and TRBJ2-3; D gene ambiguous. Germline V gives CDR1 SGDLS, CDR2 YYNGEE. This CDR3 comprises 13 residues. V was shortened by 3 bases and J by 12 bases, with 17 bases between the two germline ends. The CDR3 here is CASSEHRGLIQYF. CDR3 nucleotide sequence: TGTGCCAGCAGCGAGCATCGCGGTCTAATACAGTATTTT.

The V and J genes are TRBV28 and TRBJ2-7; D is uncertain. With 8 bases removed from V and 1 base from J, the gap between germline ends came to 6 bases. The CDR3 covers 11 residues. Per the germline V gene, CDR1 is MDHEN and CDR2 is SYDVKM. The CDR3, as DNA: TGTGCCAGCGGCACGTCCTACGAGCAGTACTTC. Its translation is CASGTSYEQYF.

Written as DNA, the CDR3 is TGTGCCAGTAGTAAACAGGGGACCGGGGAGCTGTTTTTT. It translates to CASSKQGTGELFF. This chain links TRBV19 with TRBJ2-2; 7 bases fit TRBD1. The CDR3 length is 13 residues. The V gene end was trimmed by 4 bases and the J gene end by 5 bases; junction bases not matched to a gene: 1. The germline gives CDR1 LNHDA, CDR2 SQIVND (reference sequence).

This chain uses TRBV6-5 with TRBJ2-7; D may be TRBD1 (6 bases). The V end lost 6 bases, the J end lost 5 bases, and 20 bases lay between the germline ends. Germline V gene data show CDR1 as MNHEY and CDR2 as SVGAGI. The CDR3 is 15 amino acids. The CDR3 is CASRLSQGSVNEQYF. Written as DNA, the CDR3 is TGTGCCAGCAGGCTCTCACAGGGTTCCGTCAACGAGCAGTACTTC.